This TCR beta chain was identified during a study of read filtering for tumor transcriptome and immune sequencing. Study information: Mean patient age was around 66 years, range roughly 45 to 85; 17 male, some 15 female.

This CDR3 region has 17 residues. Germline V lookup: CDR1 ENHRY, CDR2 SYGVKD. Molecular barcoded adaptors covering alpha/delta and beta/gamma chains were used on around 370 ng RNA. TCRdb re-called the reads with MiXCR, one entry per CDR3 protein. The profile shows some 80,000 distinct CDR3 sequences, over 9% of them singletons. This clonotype has only a few counts. As yet, its antigen is unknown. One junction end disagrees with the germline gene, perhaps due to a read error. The study's findings and limits: IR-seq and RNA-seq agreed better without single-read clonotypes. Approximately 82% of IR-seq clonotypes had one read, totaling approximately 3.3% of reads; RNA-seq: around 70% and 40%.

Sequences were obtained from a population of CD138-negative cells sorted from bone marrow. The V call is TRBV10-3, the J call TRBJ2-1; 14 bases match TRBD2. The receptor was isolated from a donor aged 40 or older with multiple myeloma. The CDR3 DNA is TGTGCCATCAGGGGACTAGCGGGAGTGGGTTCCTACAATGGGCAGTTCTTC. It specifies CAIRGLAGVGSYNGQFF.